The 22 T cell receptor beta chains below all came from one sample that was sequenced in a study of cytomegalovirus exposure and HLA in healthy donors. In the PCR, 60 Vbeta and 13 Jbeta primers were used. The table came from immunoSEQ multiplex PCR; TCRdb's copy has only in-frame clones and leaves some out. The data hold 85,000 to 120,000 clones, with approximately 85% observed a single time. Sequencing was carried out using PBMCs. The receptors here all came from a man between 45 and 60 years old in good health and CMV-seronegative.

This chain connects TRBV7-9 to TRBJ1-2; the match to TRBD1 covers 8 bases. Per germline, CDR1 SEHNR and CDR2 FQNEAQ (reference sequence). V gave up 2 bases and J gave up 4 bases; unmatched junction bases: 3. This CDR3 is built from 14 residues. The CDR3 sequence: CASSLPTGVYGYTF. The CDR3 nucleotides are TGTGCCAGCAGCTTACCGACAGGGGTCTATGGCTACACCTTC.

The chain couples TRBV7-2 to TRBJ1-6; D not resolved. Trimming shortened V by 3 bases and J by 7 bases, and 13 bases separated the two germline ends. CDR3 length: 15 amino acids. Per germline, CDR1 SGHTA and CDR2 FQGNSA. The CDR3 DNA sequence: TGTGCCAGCAGCTTGGGTGTCGCGGGGAATTCACCCCTCCACTTT. Translation gives CASSLGVAGNSPLHF. The variable domain in full, with the rest retrieved from reference TRBV7-2 and TRBJ1-6, is GAGVSQSPSNKVTEKGKDVELRCDPISGHTALYWYRQSLGQGLEFLIYFQGNSAPDKSGLPSDRFSAERTGGSVSTLTIQRTQQEDSAVYLCASSLGVAGNSPLHFGNGTRLTVT.

The chain employs TRBV6-5 and TRBJ1-3; no reliable D call. The CDR3 covers 13 residues. Germline V gene lookup returns CDR1 MNHEY and CDR2 SVGAGI. V lost 4 bases and J lost 4, with 8 bases in between. As DNA, the CDR3 is TGTGCCAGCAGTTTCGTCGGGGGAAACACCATATATTTT. It specifies CASSFVGGNTIYF.

This chain joins TRBV5-3 and TRBJ1-1, with a possible D match to TRBD1 (6 bases). TRBV5-3 is flagged as an ORF with uncertain function. V lost 3 bases, J lost 0 bases, and 24 bases lay in between. This CDR3 spans 19 amino acids. The CDR3 bases are TGTGCCAGAAGCTGGGGGACAAAAGTACAGAGGGGATTGAACACTGAAGCTTTCTTT. It specifies CARSWGTKVQRGLNTEAFF.

V is TRBV28 and J is TRBJ2-5; possible D gene TRBD2, 5 bases. The V gene's germline CDR1 is MDHEN and CDR2 SYDVKM. The V end lost 6 bases, the J end lost 5 bases, and 7 bases lay between the germline ends. CDR3 length: 11 residues. The CDR3, as DNA: TGTGCCAGCAGCCCGGGGGAGACCCAGTACTTC. Its translation is CASSPGETQYF.

V and J are TRBV11-2 and TRBJ1-2; 7 nucleotides match TRBD1. The ends lost 5 bases at V and 3 bases at J; junction bases unmatched: 3. CDR1 is SGHAT, CDR2 FQNNGV, per germline. This CDR3 is built from 13 residues. The CDR3 loop reads CASSPGTDYGYTF. In nucleotides, the CDR3 is TGTGCCAGCAGCCCCGGGACAGACTATGGCTACACCTTC.

The CDR3 loop reads CASSVGATREETQYF. The CDR3 nucleotides are TGTGCCAGCAGCGTAGGGGCGACTAGGGAGGAGACCCAGTACTTC. The chain couples TRBV9 to TRBJ2-5; a possible D gene is TRBD2 (6 bases). Germline CDR1 SGDLS, CDR2 YYNGEE. Trimming left V 0 bases short and J 5 bases short, with 14 bases between. CDR3 length: 15 amino acids.

The chain links TRBV10-3 to TRBJ1-2; maybe TRBD1 (6 bases). With 6 bases removed from V and 2 bases from J, the gap between germline ends came to 16 bases. This CDR3 comprises 15 residues. Per the germline V gene, CDR1 is ENHRY and CDR2 is SYGVKD. The CDR3 coding sequence is TGTGCCATCAGCGGTAACAGGGAGTGGAACTATGGCTACACCTTC. Encoded protein: CAISGNREWNYGYTF.

The chain employs TRBV7-9 and TRBJ2-3; the D is unclear. The CDR3 has 16 residues. The germline CDR1 and CDR2 sequences are SEHNR and FQNEAQ (reference sequence). V dropped 5 bases and J dropped 0 bases, with 15 bases sitting between them. In DNA, the CDR3 is TGTGCCAGCAGCGCGCCTGTTCGATCTAGCACAGATACGCAGTATTTT. Its translation: CASSAPVRSSTDTQYF. The complete variable domain, with remaining parts taken from reference TRBV7-9 and TRBJ2-3, reads DTGVSQNPRHKITKRGQNVTFRCDPISEHNRLYWYRQTLGQGPEFLTYFQNEAQLEKSRLLSDRFSAERPKGSFSTLEIQRTEQGDSAMYLCASSAPVRSSTDTQYFGPGTRLTVL.

The chain combines TRBV5-4 with TRBJ2-7, with 7 bases aligning to TRBD1. This CDR3 comprises 16 residues. The V gene end was trimmed by 4 bases and the J gene end by 3 bases; junction bases not matched to a gene: 13. Germline V CDR1 and CDR2: SGHNT, YYREEE (reference sequence). The CDR3 DNA is TGTGCCAGCAGCCTTCTCAGACAGGGCGGTCACTACGAGCAGTACTTC. This gives the protein CASSLLRQGGHYEQYF.

The chain uses TRBV6-6 and TRBJ2-1, with D possibly matching TRBD2 (6 bases). Trimming removed 5 bases from V and 0 bases from J, with 11 bases in between. Looked up from germline, CDR1 is MNHNY and CDR2 is SVGAGI (reference sequence). The CDR3 loop spans 15 amino acids. CDR3 loop: CASSPAGYSYNEQFF. In nucleotides, the CDR3 is TGTGCCAGCAGTCCGGCGGGGTACTCCTACAATGAGCAGTTCTTC.

The CDR3 region has the DNA TGTGCCAGCAGCCTCCGTCCCTCAGATACGCAGTATTTT. Translated, it gives CASSLRPSDTQYF. This rearrangement joins TRBV7-2 to TRBJ2-3; D gene ambiguous. Trimming pared 5 bases from V and 4 bases from J, leaving 10 bases between. The CDR3 sequence is 13 residues long. From germline, CDR1 is SGHTA and CDR2 FQGNSA.

The V and J genes are TRBV27 and TRBJ2-3; 9 bases are a match to TRBD1. The V and J ends lost 8 bases and 5 bases, in that order; junction bases with no gene match: 14. The length of the CDR3 is 16 residues. From germline, CDR1 is MNHEY and CDR2 SMNVEV (reference sequence). The CDR3 is CASGPGQGRVRDTQYF. CDR3 DNA sequence: TGTGCCAGCGGACCGGGACAGGGAAGAGTGAGAGATACGCAGTATTTT.

This clone was observed a few times. The gene calls are TRBV6-1 and TRBJ1-1; TRBD1 is a possible D gene (5 bases). The CDR3 has 11 amino acids. In germline, CDR1 is MNHNS, CDR2 SASEGT. V lost 6 bases, J lost 12 bases, and 14 bases lay in between. This CDR3 is CASRGERGTFF. CDR3 in DNA: TGTGCCAGCAGGGGGGAGCGGGGAACTTTCTTT.

The chain employs TRBV5-1 and TRBJ1-1; a weak D match, TRBD1 (6 bases). The CDR3 runs to 13 residues. V was trimmed by 6 bases and J by 1 base, leaving 10 bases between them. Germline V lookup: CDR1 SGHRS, CDR2 YFSETQ. This CDR3 is CASKWTENTEAFF. The CDR3, as DNA: TGCGCCAGCAAATGGACAGAGAACACTGAAGCTTTCTTT.

V is TRBV11-2 and J is TRBJ2-5; 8 positions match TRBD1. This CDR3 is 17 amino acids long. The germline V gene has CDR1 SGHAT and CDR2 FQNNGV. J was trimmed by 4 bases and V by 2 bases; bases with no gene match: 12. This chain's CDR3 is CASSLNPQGASGETQYF. Written as DNA, the CDR3 is TGTGCCAGCAGCTTAAATCCCCAGGGGGCATCGGGAGAGACCCAGTACTTC.

The chain carries TRBV5-4 and TRBJ2-2; 10 nucleotides agree with TRBD1. Germline CDR1 SGHNT, CDR2 YYREEE (reference sequence). The V segment lost 1 base and the J segment 10 bases; nucleotides outside the gene matches: 7. This CDR3 has 15 residues. CDR3 residues: CASSLPSGQGQELFF. The CDR3 region has the DNA TGTGCCAGCAGCTTGCCTTCGGGACAGGGGCAGGAGCTGTTTTTT.

This chain links TRBV6-4 with TRBJ2-5; the D is unclear. The CDR3 loop spans 11 amino acids. CDR1 MRHNA and CDR2 SNTAGT come from the germline V gene. V was trimmed by 5 bases and J by 6 bases, leaving 7 bases between them. In DNA form, the CDR3 reads TGTGCCAGCAGTAGTCAGAAGACCCAGTACTTC. Amino acid sequence: CASSSQKTQYF.

There are a few counts of this clone. The chain combines TRBV5-1 with TRBJ2-2; D gene uncertain. Germline V CDR1 and CDR2: SGHRS, YFSETQ. The CDR3 is 15 amino acids. Trimming stripped 1 base from V and 2 bases from J, with 9 bases between. Here the CDR3 DNA reads TGCGCCAGCAGCTTGCACTACCTTAACACCGGGGAGCTGTTTTTT. This translates into CASSLHYLNTGELFF.

This clone was detected a few times. This rearrangement joins TRBV6-1 to TRBJ1-1; TRBD1 matches 8 bases. Germline V gives CDR1 MNHNS, CDR2 SASEGT. CDR3 length: 13 amino acids. Trimming took 10 bases from V and 5 from J; bases not matched to a gene: 9. CDR3 sequence: CATLRGHGTEAFF. DNA for the CDR3: TGTGCCACCCTCAGGGGGCACGGGACTGAAGCTTTCTTT.

The chain has TRBV27 and TRBJ2-7, with TRBD1 matching 8 bases. V trimming: 9 bases; J trimming: 3 bases; junction bases outside the gene matches: 13. Per the germline V gene, CDR1 is MNHEY and CDR2 is SMNVEV (reference sequence). The CDR3 loop spans 15 amino acids. CDR3 sequence: CASSLTGTGVYEQYV. Written as DNA, the CDR3 is TGTGCCAGTAGTCTTACCGGGACAGGAGTCTACGAGCAGTACGTC.

In regard to this clone: One junction end does not reproduce the germline sequence, and a read error may be involved. The V gene is TRBV30, the J gene TRBJ2-2, with 8 bases aligning to TRBD1. Germline values: CDR1 GTSNPN, CDR2 SVGIG (reference sequence). The CDR3 sequence is 17 residues long. For the CDR3, the DNA is TGTGTCTGGAGTAGCCCCCGACAGGGGTTGGACACCGGGGAGCTGTTTTTT. This translates into CVWSSPRQGLDTGELFF.